This T cell receptor beta chain was recorded in a study of technical replicates of blood from a handful of donors. Trimming left V 2 bases short and J 0 bases short, with 25 bases between. Germline loops: CDR1 LNHNV, CDR2 YYDKDF (reference sequence). CDR3 length: 21 residues. Clones were read by immunoSEQ multiplex PCR, and TCRdb kept only the in-frame ones, dropping some. This sample has 95,000 to 100,000 clones, with under 96% found just once. The source of this sequence is a human donor in good health. V usage is TRBV15 and J usage is TRBJ2-2, with D tentatively TRBD2 (6 bases). The sequenced sample consisted of T cells isolated from PBMCs. The CDR3 DNA reads TGTGCCACCAGCAGACCCAGCCCCGGGCGGGATAAGTTCGCGAACACCGGGGAGCTGTTTTTT. This codes for CATSRPSPGRDKFANTGELFF.